A selection of T cell receptor beta chains follows, all from one sample in a study of shared clonotypes between healthy human individuals. Sequenced by immunoSEQ multiplex PCR; TCRdb stores in-frame clones only, minus some. This repertoire shows some 2 million clones, about 95% found once; its top ten account for about 1.1%. What was sequenced was naive CD8+ T cells sorted from blood. The receptors originated from a man younger than 30 in good health. Each CDR3 is given with its conserved first and last residue. A D gene is named only where the DNA matches it firmly. Clone size appears in some rows only: once, few, many, or a class for an expanded clone.

>TRBJ2-7|TRBV7-8|-|-
CASSLGRLDYRVYEQYF
TGTGCCAGCAGCTTAGGCCGTCTAGATTATAGGGTCTACGAGCAGTACTTC
>TRBJ1-1|TRBV25-1|-|-
CASSDRRLNTEAFF
TGTGCCAGCAGTGACCGACGACTGAACACTGAAGCTTTCTTC
>TRBJ2-5|TRBV4-2|TRBD2|-
CASSQDLAGESETQYF
TGTGCCAGCAGCCAAGATCTAGCGGGGGAATCAGAGACCCAGTACTTC
>TRBJ2-5|TRBV28|TRBD1|-
CASSPGTGIGETQYF
TGTGCCAGCAGTCCGGGGACAGGGATAGGAGAGACCCAGTACTTC
>TRBJ1-5|TRBV5-5|-|-
CASSFGDSSNQPQHF
TGTGCCAGCAGCTTTGGAGATTCTAGCAATCAGCCCCAGCATTTT
>TRBJ2-7|TRBV4-1|-|-
CASSQEIAGLAYEQYF
TGCGCCAGCAGCCAAGAGATTGCGGGACTGGCCTACGAGCAGTACTTC
>TRBJ1-2|TRBV30|-|-
CAWSAAGDGYTF
TGTGCCTGGAGTGCGGCCGGGGATGGCTACACCTTC
>TRBJ2-2|TRBV28|-|-
CASSLIGRDTGELFF
TGTGCCAGCAGTTTAATTGGTAGGGACACCGGGGAGCTGTTTTTT
>TRBJ2-7|TRBV27|-|-
CASSLYKDYEQYF
TGTGCCAGCAGTTTATACAAAGACTACGAGCAGTACTTC
>TRBJ2-7|TRBV27|-|-
CASSTRGGIGYEQYF
TGTGCCAGCAGCACCCGTGGAGGGATCGGGTACGAGCAGTACTTC
>TRBJ1-1|TRBV2|TRBD1|-
CASSEDRQGKSTEAFF
TGTGCCAGCAGTGAGGACCGACAGGGGAAGAGCACTGAAGCTTTCTTT
>TRBJ2-7|TRBV5-8|-|-
CASSLYLAVPSYEQYF
TGTGCCAGCAGCTTGTATTTGGCGGTACCCTCCTACGAGCAGTACTTC
>TRBJ1-5|TRBV27|-|-
CASSFVGGQGRSQPQHF
TGTGCCAGCAGTTTTGTCGGCGGTCAGGGGAGGTCTCAGCCCCAGCATTTT
>TRBJ2-7|TRBV27|-|once
CASSPLGGPYHEQYF
TGTGCCAGCAGTCCCCTTGGGGGACCCTACCACGAGCAGTACTTC
>TRBJ2-3|TRBV7-9|-|-
CASSLSGQLTDTQYF
TGTGCCAGCAGCTTATCCGGACAGCTCACAGATACGCAGTATTTT
>TRBJ2-1|TRBV10-2|TRBD1|-
CASSEPQGETNEQFF
TGCGCCAGCAGTGAGCCTCAGGGGGAGACCAATGAGCAGTTCTTC
>TRBJ1-1|TRBV19|-|-
CASKDTEAFF
TGTGCCAGTAAAGACACTGAAGCTTTCTTT
>TRBJ1-2|TRBV2|-|-
CASSDSISINYGYTF
TGTGCCAGCAGTGACTCCATTTCTATCAACTATGGCTACACCTTC
>TRBJ2-7|TRBV5-1|TRBD1|-
CASSLGGRGNGYEQYF
TGCGCCAGCAGCTTGGGTGGCAGGGGGAACGGATACGAGCAGTACTTC
>TRBJ1-2|TRBV10-3|TRBD1|-
CAIGDSHYGYTF
TGTGCCATAGGGGACAGCCACTATGGCTACACCTTC
>TRBJ1-1|TRBV19|-|-
CASSIGPMNTEAFF
TGTGCCAGTAGTATAGGACCCATGAACACTGAAGCTTTCTTT
>TRBJ1-1|TRBV21-1|-|-
CASSIPSLQEPTEAFF
TGTGCCAGCAGCATACCGTCCCTCCAGGAACCCACTGAAGCTTTCTTT
>TRBJ2-7|TRBV7-8|-|-
CASSLQQVEQYF
TGTGCCAGCAGCTTACAGCAAGTCGAGCAGTACTTC
>TRBJ2-3|TRBV5-4|-|-
CASSLDLGENAHTQYF
TGTGCCAGCAGCTTGGATTTGGGGGAGAACGCACATACGCAGTATTTT
>TRBJ2-7|TRBV10-3|-|-
CAISDHGEVSYEQYF
TGTGCCATCAGTGACCACGGGGAGGTCTCCTACGAGCAGTACTTC
>TRBJ1-4|TRBV2|TRBD1|-
CASSEPTGVNEKLFF
TGTGCCAGCAGTGAGCCGACAGGGGTTAATGAAAAACTGTTTTTT
>TRBJ2-5|TRBV10-2|-|-
CASTTDYQETQYF
TGCGCCAGCACCACCGACTACCAAGAGACCCAGTACTTC
>TRBJ2-3|TRBV6-1|TRBD2|-
CASSVFSLAGVTDTQYF
TGTGCCAGCAGTGTTTTTTCGCTAGCGGGGGTCACAGATACGCAGTATTTT
>TRBJ2-7|TRBV14|-|-
CASSPRTEAYEQYF
TGTGCCAGCAGCCCCAGGACGGAAGCTTACGAGCAGTACTTC
>TRBJ2-5|TRBV4-3|-|-
CASSQVTLEETQYF
TGCGCCAGCAGCCAAGTGACACTAGAAGAGACCCAGTACTTC
>TRBJ2-5|TRBV7-6|TRBD1|-
CASSLGQGIETQYF
TGTGCCAGCAGCTTGGGACAGGGCATCGAGACCCAGTACTTC
>TRBJ2-7|TRBV4-1|TRBD1|-
CASSHKPGTAYEQYF
TGCGCCAGCAGCCATAAGCCCGGGACAGCCTACGAGCAGTACTTC
>TRBJ1-5|TRBV4-1|-|-
CASSQDQVGNQPQHF
TGCGCCAGCAGCCAAGATCAAGTGGGCAATCAGCCCCAGCATTTT
>TRBJ2-7|TRBV29-1|-|-
CSVDYELGDEQYF
TGCAGCGTGGATTACGAATTGGGGGACGAGCAGTACTTC
>TRBJ1-3|TRBV5-5|-|once
CASSLNKAFSGNTIYF
TGTGCCAGCAGCTTGAATAAGGCGTTCTCTGGAAACACCATATATTTT
>TRBJ2-1|TRBV6-5|TRBD2|-
CASSYSVAGPYNEQFF
TGTGCCAGCAGTTACTCTGTAGCGGGACCCTACAATGAGCAGTTCTTC
>TRBJ2-7|TRBV11-2|TRBD2|-
CASSLVETSGSHAAGQYF
TGTGCCAGCAGCTTAGTGGAGACTAGCGGGAGCCACGCCGCTGGGCAGTACTTC
>TRBJ2-2|TRBV27|TRBD2|-
CASSSSAGENTGELFF
TGTGCCAGCAGTTCCTCAGCGGGAGAAAACACCGGGGAGCTGTTTTTT
>TRBJ2-7|TRBV5-1|TRBD1|-
CASSRTGAYEQYF
TGCGCCAGCAGTCGGACAGGGGCCTACGAGCAGTACTTC
>TRBJ1-1|TRBV19|TRBD1|-
CASSTDRVIEAFF
TGTGCCAGTAGTACCGACAGGGTAATTGAAGCTTTCTTT
>TRBJ2-5|TRBV19|-|once
CASDLNGQQETQYF
TGTGCCAGCGACCTTAATGGGCAGCAAGAGACCCAGTACTTC
>TRBJ2-5|TRBV5-4|-|once
CASSFGGGTQYF
TGTGCCAGCAGCTTCGGGGGCGGGACCCAGTACTTC
>TRBJ2-3|TRBV11-2|-|once
CASSLILGASGTDTQYF
TGTGCCAGCAGCTTAATCCTGGGGGCTTCGGGCACAGATACGCAGTATTTT
>TRBJ2-7|TRBV13|TRBD2|-
CASSVSGSGSYEQYF
TGTGCCAGCAGCGTCTCGGGTAGCGGGAGCTACGAGCAGTACTTC
>TRBJ2-7|TRBV19|-|once
CASSPSDGYEQYF
TGTGCCAGTAGTCCCTCGGACGGCTACGAGCAGTACTTC
>TRBJ2-5|TRBV27|-|-
CASRFSGTQYF
TGTGCCAGCAGATTCTCTGGGACCCAGTACTTC
>TRBJ1-3|TRBV30|TRBD1|-
CAWSGTGIFGNTIYF
TGTGCCTGGAGTGGGACAGGGATTTTTGGAAACACCATATATTTT
>TRBJ2-1|TRBV27|TRBD2|-
CASSPDRLAESPWGDEQFF
TGTGCCAGCAGTCCAGACCGACTAGCGGAGTCCCCGTGGGGAGATGAGCAGTTCTTC
>TRBJ1-2|TRBV12-5|TRBD1|-
CASGLVPGGRTANYGYTF
TGTGCTAGTGGTTTGGTGCCAGGGGGCCGTACTGCTAACTATGGCTACACCTTC
>TRBJ2-1|TRBV25-1|-|-
CASSEGHNEQFF
TGTGCCAGCAGTGAAGGTCACAATGAGCAGTTCTTC
>TRBJ1-4|TRBV9|-|-
CASSSWGDNEKLFF
TGTGCCAGCAGCTCCTGGGGCGATAATGAAAAACTGTTTTTT
>TRBJ2-1|TRBV7-6|TRBD1|-
CASSTGGQVHYNEQFF
TGTGCCAGCAGCACAGGAGGACAGGTCCACTACAATGAGCAGTTCTTC
>TRBJ2-7|TRBV29-1|TRBD2|-
CSVEALAGTYEQYF
TGCAGCGTTGAGGCTCTAGCGGGAACCTACGAGCAGTACTTC
>TRBJ2-7|TRBV7-6|TRBD2|-
CASSPGREQYF
TGTGCCAGCAGCCCCGGGAGGGAGCAGTACTTC
>TRBJ2-3|TRBV27|-|-
CASSFTSSTDTQYF
TGTGCCAGCAGTTTCACCTCTAGCACAGATACGCAGTATTTT
>TRBJ2-5|TRBV7-9|-|-
CASSPEPSPKETQYF
TGTGCCAGCAGCCCAGAGCCTAGCCCGAAAGAGACCCAGTACTTC